A selection of T cell receptor beta chains follows, all from one sample in a study of blood T cells in healthy people across ages. Each CDR3 protein gets one entry after TCRdb re-called the 5' RACE reads with MiXCR. The data contain around 750,000 distinct CDR3 sequences, about 55% of them singletons. Sequencing input: blood. All receptors come from a man aged 80 or over in good health. Each CDR3 is given with its conserved first and last residue. A D gene is named only where the DNA matches it firmly. Some rows mark clone size as missing; the rest say once, few, many or name a class of expanded clone.

j_call d_call v_call clone_size cdr3_nt cdr3_aa
TRBJ2-7 NA TRBV7-2 NA TGTGCCAGCAGCATACAGGGAGCAGGGGACGAGCAGTACTTC CASSIQGAGDEQYF
TRBJ2-3 TRBD2 TRBV18 NA TGTGCCAGCTCACCAGGGAGACTAGCGGGAGGGCTGCATACGCAGTATTTT CASSPGRLAGGLHTQYF
TRBJ2-7 NA TRBV28 NA TGTGCCAGCAGTACCAGGGGAGTCGGGAGGACCCACGAGCAGTACTTC CASSTRGVGRTHEQYF
TRBJ1-2 NA TRBV11-1 NA TGTGCCAGCAGCCCGAACCGAGTTTATGGCTACACCTTC CASSPNRVYGYTF
TRBJ1-2 NA TRBV12-5 once TGTGCTAGTGGTTTCTCCCCGGACCATGGCTACACCTTC CASGFSPDHGYTF
TRBJ2-7 NA TRBV6-6 NA TGTGCCAGCAGTTACGACAGGCGATCCTACGAGCAGTACTTC CASSYDRRSYEQYF
TRBJ2-1 TRBD1 TRBV5-1 few TGCGCCAGCAGCTCACCACCGGGACAGGGGGTAAATGAGCAGTTCTTC CASSSPPGQGVNEQFF
TRBJ1-6 NA TRBV10-3 once TGTGCCATCAGTCCGACAGGAGTGAATTCACCCCTCCACTTT CAISPTGVNSPLHF
TRBJ1-2 NA TRBV28 NA TGTGCCAGCAGCCCCGTGAATGTGCATGGCTACACCTTC CASSPVNVHGYTF
TRBJ2-1 NA TRBV6-2/TRBV6-3 NA TGTGCCACCACCAGGGCCAATTTGGGACATGAGCAGTTCTTC CATTRANLGHEQFF
TRBJ2-4 NA TRBV20-1 few TGCAGTGCTAGAGATCTGGGATCCTTAGCCAAAAACATTCAGTACTTC CSARDLGSLAKNIQYF
TRBJ2-3 TRBD2 TRBV7-2 NA TGTGCCAGCAGCTTAGGGTTAGCGGGAGGGCCTCGCACAGATACGCAGTATTTT CASSLGLAGGPRTDTQYF
TRBJ2-5 TRBD1 TRBV24-1 NA TGTGCCACCAGTGACCGACCATCGGACAGGGGGCAAGAGACCCAGTACTTC CATSDRPSDRGQETQYF
TRBJ2-2 NA TRBV7-3 NA TGTGCCAGCAGCTTAAGGGCGGGGACGAACACCGGGGAGCTGTTTTTT CASSLRAGTNTGELFF
TRBJ1-2 NA TRBV15 few TGTGCCACCAGCAGGGATGTCATACAGGGTCCCTATGGCTACACCTTC CATSRDVIQGPYGYTF
TRBJ1-2 TRBD1 TRBV29-1 NA TGCAGCGGGAGGGGACAGGGGGACGGCTATGGCTACACCTTC CSGRGQGDGYGYTF
TRBJ2-1 TRBD1 TRBV2 NA TGTGCCAGCAGTTTTGACAGGGACTCCTACAATGAGCAGTTCTTC CASSFDRDSYNEQFF
TRBJ2-1 TRBD2 TRBV24-1 NA TGTGCCACCAGTGATTTGCAGGGCGGGACTAGCTCCGATGAGCAGTTCTTC CATSDLQGGTSSDEQFF
TRBJ2-7 TRBD1 TRBV20-1 many TGCAGTGCCTCGGGGCCGGGACAGGGGTACGAGCAGTACTTC CSASGPGQGYEQYF
TRBJ1-2 NA TRBV29-1 NA TGCGGCGTCGCTAAGGGCAGCTCTAACTATGGCTACACCTTC CGVAKGSSNYGYTF
TRBJ2-1 TRBD1 TRBV12-3/TRBV12-4 NA TGTGCCAGCAGCCGGACGGACAGGCGGTTCGATGAGCAGTTCTTC CASSRTDRRFDEQFF
TRBJ2-1 TRBD2 TRBV20-1 NA TGCAGTGCCCAGGATAGCGGGAGTTTTTTATGGTCCGATGAGCAGTTCTTC CSAQDSGSFLWSDEQFF
TRBJ2-3 TRBD2 TRBV7-2 few TGTGCCAGCAGCTTAGCGCGACTAGCGGGCGCAGATACGCAGTATTTT CASSLARLAGADTQYF
TRBJ2-5 NA TRBV7-2 NA TGTGCCAGCAGCCAGCCCAAAGAGACCCAGTACTTC CASSQPKETQYF
TRBJ2-1 TRBD2 TRBV10-3 few TGTGCCATCACCGCGGGGGTAGAGAATGAGCAGTTCTTC CAITAGVENEQFF
TRBJ2-3 TRBD2 TRBV7-2 few TGTGCCAGCAGCTTAGCTAGCGGGAGGTCCCCCAGATACGCGTATTTT CASSLASGRSPRYAYF
TRBJ1-1 NA TRBV5-1 NA TGCGCCAGCAGCCCGGAGTCCGGGGGCTTGGGAGCTTTCTTT CASSPESGGLGAFF
TRBJ2-7 NA TRBV10-3 few TGTGCCATCAGTGAGTCGGAGGGAGTCCACGAGCAGTACTTC CAISESEGVHEQYF
TRBJ2-3 NA TRBV20-1 NA TGCAGTGCTAGAGATCCGCGAAGCGGAGGCACAGATACGCAGTATTTT CSARDPRSGGTDTQYF
TRBJ2-5 TRBD2 TRBV9 few TGTGCCAGCACCCTTAGCGGGAGCCAAGAGACCCAGTACTTC CASTLSGSQETQYF
TRBJ2-1 NA TRBV24-1 once TGTGCCACCAGTGATTCGGGCAGCGGCCGGCCGGCTAGCGATGAGCAGTTCTTC CATSDSGSGRPASDEQFF
TRBJ2-5 NA TRBV7-9 NA TGTGCCAGCAGCTTAGAGGGGGGGACCCAGTACTTC CASSLEGGTQYF
TRBJ1-2 TRBD1 TRBV6-1 NA TGTGCCAGCACACCGGACAGGCGACACTATGGCTACACCTTC CASTPDRRHYGYTF
TRBJ2-5 NA TRBV27 few TGTGCCAGCAGTTCCATCCTCCAAGAGACCCAGTACTTC CASSSILQETQYF
TRBJ2-7 TRBD2 TRBV27 NA TGTGCCAGCAGTAGGCGGGAGGGTAGGTCCTACGAGCAGTACTTC CASSRREGRSYEQYF
TRBJ2-1 NA TRBV20-1 NA TGCAGTGCTGGAGGACAAGTTGGGGATGAGCAGTTCTTC CSAGGQVGDEQFF
TRBJ2-1 TRBD2 TRBV5-5 NA TGTGCCAGCAGCCTACTAGCGGGAGTTGAGCAGTTCTTC CASSLLAGVEQFF
TRBJ2-5 NA TRBV7-2 many TGTGCCAGCAGTATAGGGGAGACCCAGTACTTC CASSIGETQYF
TRBJ2-7 TRBD2 TRBV20-1 NA TGCAGTGCTAGAATTAGCGGGAGGGCCCCCGAGCAGTACTTC CSARISGRAPEQYF
TRBJ2-1 TRBD2 TRBV7-2 NA TGTGCCAGCACCTTGGTCGCACTAGCGGCCTACAATGAGCAGTTCTTC CASTLVALAAYNEQFF
TRBJ1-1 NA TRBV12-3/TRBV12-4 NA TGTGCCAGCAGTTTAGGAGCAGGGGTGGTTAGGGGGACCACTGAAGCTTTCTTT CASSLGAGVVRGTTEAFF
TRBJ2-7 NA TRBV15 few TGTGCCACCAGCCTCGGGCCGGACGAGCAGTACTTC CATSLGPDEQYF
TRBJ2-7 NA TRBV2 NA TGTGCCAGCAGTCTCATAGCGGAGCAGTACTTC CASSLIAEQYF
TRBJ2-5 NA TRBV3-1 NA TGTGCCAGCAGGCAGTACCAAGAGACCCAGTACTTC CASRQYQETQYF